These 14 T cell receptor beta chains share one sample of origin, sequenced in a study of T cell changes during pregnancy in multiple sclerosis. Sequencing was performed with immunoSEQ multiplex PCR; in TCRdb, only in-frame clones are kept and a portion is missing. The data hold about 110,000 clones, with approximately 90% observed a single time. The material was peripheral blood, obtained after pregnancy. The receptors were gathered from a female donor with multiple sclerosis, enrolled in a pregnancy study.

The rearrangement links TRBV15 to TRBJ1-5, with a weak D call TRBD1 (6 bases). The CDR3 sequence is 15 residues long. Between the trimmed V and J ends, which lost 6 bases and 0 bases, there was a span of 12 bases. Germline V lookup: CDR1 LNHNV, CDR2 YYDKDF (reference sequence). As DNA, the CDR3 is TGTGCCACCAGAGCCACAGGGAATAGCAATCAGCCCCAGCATTTT. It specifies CATRATGNSNQPQHF.

This chain uses TRBV7-3 with TRBJ1-1, with D unresolved. Germline lookup yields CDR1 SGHTA and CDR2 FQGTGA. The CDR3 runs to 13 residues. V lost 2 bases and J 5 bases, leaving 9 bases between the germline ends. CDR3 sequence (DNA): TGTGCCAGCAGCTTATATTCGGGAACTGAAGCTTTCTTT. Its protein is CASSLYSGTEAFF.

This rearrangement joins TRBV6-5 to TRBJ1-4; 9 bases are a match to TRBD1. The CDR3 covers 15 residues. Germline-derived CDR1 and CDR2 are MNHEY and SVGAGI. V shed 5 bases and J 7 bases; nucleotides not matched to a gene: 8. DNA of the CDR3: TGTGCCAGCAGTGGACAGGGGTGGGCTGCTGAAAAACTGTTTTTT. Its translation is CASSGQGWAAEKLFF.

The gene calls are TRBV9 and TRBJ2-3; 8 bases align to TRBD2. Germline CDR1 reads SGDLS; CDR2 reads YYNGEE. The length of the CDR3 is 17 residues. J lost 6 bases, V lost 0 bases, and 12 bases had no gene match. The CDR3 region has the DNA TGTGCCAGCAGCGTAGCCCCCGCGGGGGGCGGTGGGGATACGCAGTATTTT. Translated: CASSVAPAGGGGDTQYF.

V is TRBV6-5 and J is TRBJ2-1; 8 bases map to TRBD2. Per germline, CDR1 MNHEY and CDR2 SVGAGI. The J segment lost 5 bases and the V segment lost 8 bases, leaving 8 bases of the junction unmatched. This CDR3 region has 14 residues. In DNA, the CDR3 is TGTGCCAGCCCTCCGGGGGGGCCCGACAATGAGCAGTTCTTC. This translates into CASPPGGPDNEQFF.

V is TRBV9 and J is TRBJ2-2; the match to TRBD2 covers 7 bases. In germline, CDR1 is SGDLS, CDR2 YYNGEE. V lost 0 bases and J lost 1; bases outside the gene matches: 3. The CDR3 runs 16 residues. As DNA, the CDR3 is TGTGCCAGCAGCGTAGCTAGCGGAGTGAACACCGGGGAGCTGTTTTTT. It codes for CASSVASGVNTGELFF.

This chain joins TRBV2 and TRBJ1-1, with 11 bases that match TRBD1. The length of the CDR3 is 14 residues. With V trimmed by 3 bases and J by 5 bases, 2 bases remained unmatched. Germline CDR1 SNHLY, CDR2 FYNNEI. The CDR3 spells CASSEGQGGTEAFF. The DNA of the CDR3 is TGTGCCAGCAGTGAGGGACAGGGGGGGACTGAAGCTTTCTTT.

The CDR3 reads CASTRLAEEVEQYF. The CDR3 DNA sequence: TGTGCCAGCACCCGACTAGCTGAAGAGGTTGAGCAGTACTTC. The chain employs TRBV13 and TRBJ2-7; 7 bases fit TRBD2. This CDR3 is built from 14 residues. Looked up from germline, CDR1 is PRHDT and CDR2 is FYEKMQ (reference sequence). Losses at the gene ends were 7 bases for V and 7 bases for J; bases not matched to a gene: 13.

This chain connects TRBV7-8 to TRBJ1-6, with D maybe TRBD1 (6 bases). Trimming shortened V by 3 bases and J by 6 bases, and 12 bases separated the two germline ends. The CDR3 is 15 amino acids. Germline V lookup: CDR1 SGHVS, CDR2 FQNEAQ. The CDR3, as DNA: TGTGCCAGCAGCTTCCGGACAGACGCTAATTCACCCCTCCACTTT. Its protein is CASSFRTDANSPLHF.

A single count supports this clone. V and J are TRBV13 and TRBJ2-5; 10 positions match TRBD1. Germline loops: CDR1 PRHDT, CDR2 FYEKMQ (reference sequence). The V and J ends lost 3 bases and 4 bases, in that order; junction bases with no gene match: 11. The CDR3 extends over 17 amino acids. In DNA form, the CDR3 reads TGTGCCAGCAGCTTCACCCGGGACAGGGGCCGTGGAGAGACCCAGTACTTC. It yields the protein CASSFTRDRGRGETQYF.

The chain joins TRBV2 to TRBJ1-5; 7 nucleotides align to TRBD1. CDR1 and CDR2 (germline): SNHLY, FYNNEI. V shed 5 bases and J 4 bases; nucleotides not matched to a gene: 8. The CDR3 length is 15 residues. The CDR3 bases are TGTGCCAGCAGTTCCGAGGGGGCTTCAAATCAGCCCCAGCATTTT. Encoded protein: CASSSEGASNQPQHF.

This chain connects TRBV9 to TRBJ2-2; 11 bases map to TRBD1. This CDR3 is built from 15 residues. Looked up from germline, CDR1 is SGDLS and CDR2 is YYNGEE. The V and J ends lost 3 bases and 5 bases, in that order; junction bases with no gene match: 3. CDR3 in DNA: TGTGCCAGCAGCGAGGGGACAGGGGGGACCGGGGAGCTGTTTTTT. Its protein product is CASSEGTGGTGELFF.

This chain links TRBV6-5 with TRBJ1-4; 7 positions agree with TRBD1. Germline CDR1 and CDR2: MNHEY and SVGAGI. This CDR3 spans 11 amino acids. Trimming removed 8 bases from V and 13 bases from J; junction bases left unmatched: 7. This CDR3 is CASGQGERLFF. In DNA, the CDR3 is TGTGCCAGCGGCCAGGGGGAACGACTGTTTTTT.

This sequence joins TRBV2 and TRBJ1-4; tentatively, D is TRBD1 (5 bases). V was cut by 6 bases and J by 6 bases, with 11 bases left in between. Germline V gene sequence: CDR1 SNHLY, CDR2 FYNNEI. This CDR3 comprises 13 residues. The CDR3, as DNA: TGTGCCAGCAGGAGAAGGGGATATGAAAAACTGTTTTTT. Translated: CASRRRGYEKLFF.